This record concerns one T cell receptor beta chain sequence. The antigen is unknown. These data originate in a study of cytomegalovirus exposure and HLA in healthy donors. Study observations and caveats: What TCR beta sequences reportedly achieved was accurate prediction of HLA-A and HLA-B alleles in most subjects. Investigators reported 164 TCR beta chains as tied to cytomegalovirus. It was reported in a later analysis that an Asian-associated ancestry cluster showed fewer N-insertions than the roughly 620-donor mean.

PCR involved 60 Vbeta and 13 Jbeta primers. Only in-frame clones appear in the TCRdb table, and some are missing; sequencing was by immunoSEQ multiplex PCR. The sample lists roughly 120,000 clones; more than 60% were seen once. The V end lost 4 bases, the J end lost 2 bases, and 19 bases lay between the germline ends. The CDR3 length is 16 residues. The V gene's germline CDR1 is SGHKS and CDR2 YYEKEE (reference sequence). The gene calls are TRBV5-5 and TRBJ2-7; a weak D match, TRBD2 (7 bases). The sequenced sample was PBMCs. The source of this sequence is a middle-aged woman in good health and CMV-seronegative. The CDR3 DNA follows: TGTGCCAGCAGCCGGGCGGGGGCTGTAGGTGCCTACGAGCAGTACTTC. It codes for CASSRAGAVGAYEQYF.